The 2 T cell receptor beta chains below were found in one sample sequenced in a study of blood T cell repertoires in COVID-19. Measured with immunoSEQ multiplex PCR; TCRdb has only the in-frame clones, and not every one. The table lists fewer than 500,000 clones, 80% to 90% of them singletons. The sample was PBMCs or T cells enriched from blood (not recorded which). Receptor source: a man aged 30 to 45 who had recovered from COVID-19.

The chain joins TRBV2 to TRBJ2-7; 11 bases line up with TRBD2. Germline assignment: CDR1 SNHLY and CDR2 FYNNEI. This CDR3 comprises 14 residues. Germline trimming cut 4 bases from V and 5 bases from J; bases unmatched to any gene: 4. The DNA for the CDR3 is TGTGCCAGCAGTGTGACTAGCGGGGTACACGAGCAGTACTTC. This codes for CASSVTSGVHEQYF. The whole variable domain, filled in from reference TRBV2 and TRBJ2-7, reads EPEVTQTPSHQVTQMGQEVILRCVPISNHLYFYWYRQILGQKVEFLVSFYNNEISEKSEIFDDQFSVERPDGSNFTLKIRSTKLEDSAMYFCASSVTSGVHEQYFGPGTRLTVT.

The V gene is TRBV18, the J gene TRBJ1-4, with a possible D match to TRBD1 (6 bases). V was pared by 0 bases and J by 2 bases, with 10 bases between. Germline values: CDR1 KGHSH, CDR2 LQKENI. CDR3 length: 16 amino acids. The CDR3 bases are TGTGCCAGCTCACCACCGAGGGGGTCTACTAATGAAAAACTGTTTTTT. Residues: CASSPPRGSTNEKLFF.